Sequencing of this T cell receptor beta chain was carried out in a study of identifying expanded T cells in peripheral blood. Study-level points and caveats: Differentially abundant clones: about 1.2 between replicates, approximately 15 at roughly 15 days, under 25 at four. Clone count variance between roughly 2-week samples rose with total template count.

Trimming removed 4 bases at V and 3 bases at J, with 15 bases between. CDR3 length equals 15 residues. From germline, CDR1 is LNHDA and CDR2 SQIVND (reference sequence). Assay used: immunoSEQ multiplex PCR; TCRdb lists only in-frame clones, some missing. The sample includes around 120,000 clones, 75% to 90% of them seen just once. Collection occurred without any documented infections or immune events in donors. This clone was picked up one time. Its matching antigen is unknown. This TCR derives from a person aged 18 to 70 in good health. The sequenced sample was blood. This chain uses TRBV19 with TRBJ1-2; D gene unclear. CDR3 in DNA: TGTGCCAGTAGTACCCCGACATATACTCACTATGGCTACACCTTC. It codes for CASSTPTYTHYGYTF.